The rows below give T cell receptor beta chains drawn from one sample of a study of control samples from healthy donors and cancer patients. Here immunoSEQ multiplex PCR was the method, and the copy in TCRdb shows in-frame clones only, minus some. The table lists 65,000 to 85,000 clones, more than 75% of them singletons. Material for sequencing was PBMCs. These TCRs come from a woman between 50 and 59 years old with head and neck cancer. Both conserved end residues are part of each CDR3. Each record gives: V gene, J gene, D gene, clone size, CDR3 protein, CDR3 DNA. The D gene is left open where the match is weak. A clone size is listed for some rows: how often the clone was seen (once, few, many), or a class if it is expanded.

>TRBV30|TRBJ2-7|TRBD2|.
CAWSGGGYEQYF
TGTGCCTGGAGTGGCGGGGGCTACGAGCAGTACTTC
>TRBV7-9|TRBJ1-5|TRBD1|.
CASSLEVGTGVQPQHF
TGTGCCAGCAGCTTAGAGGTCGGAACAGGGGTTCAGCCCCAGCATTTT
>TRBV19|TRBJ2-7|.|.
CASSTPGEVPYEQYF
TGTGCCAGTAGTACCCCGGGAGAGGTCCCTTACGAGCAGTACTTC
>TRBV30|TRBJ2-2|.|.
CAWGRRGGELFF
TGTGCCTGGGGACGGCGGGGCGGGGAGCTGTTTTTT
>TRBV11-2|TRBJ2-3|TRBD1|once
CASSLGDRDADTQYF
TGTGCCAGCAGCTTAGGAGACAGGGATGCAGATACGCAGTATTTT
>TRBV12-3/TRBV12-4|TRBJ2-3|.|.
CASSISPDTQYF
TGTGCCAGCAGCATCTCTCCGGATACGCAGTATTTT
>TRBV30|TRBJ1-6|.|.
CAWTRRGGSTYNSPLHF
TGTGCCTGGACCCGGCGGGGAGGATCGACCTATAATTCACCCCTCCACTTT
>TRBV7-9|TRBJ1-1|TRBD1|.
CASSPYGQGGTEAFF
TGTGCCAGCAGCCCCTATGGACAGGGGGGCACTGAAGCTTTCTTT
>TRBV11-2|TRBJ1-4|.|.
CASSPTGPPGEKLFF
TGTGCCAGCAGCCCCACGGGACCGCCAGGGGAAAAACTGTTTTTT
>TRBV24-1|TRBJ2-3|.|.
CATSVPRGRTDTQYF
TGTGCCACCAGTGTCCCCCGGGGGCGCACAGATACGCAGTATTTT
>TRBV7-9|TRBJ2-1|TRBD1|.
CASSLDREDNEQFF
TGTGCCAGCAGCCTGGACAGGGAGGACAATGAGCAGTTCTTC
>TRBV5-1|TRBJ1-3|TRBD1|.
CASSLQGLSGNTIYF
TGCGCCAGCAGCTTACAGGGGCTCTCTGGAAACACCATATATTTT
>TRBV12-3/TRBV12-4|TRBJ2-1|TRBD2|once
CASSSLGGYEQFF
TGTGCCAGCAGTTCCCTGGGAGGGTATGAGCAGTTCTTC
>TRBV3-1/TRBV3-2|TRBJ1-1|.|.
CASSQDTEEVPEAFF
TGTGCCAGCAGCCAAGACACAGAGGAGGTTCCTGAAGCTTTCTTT
>TRBV28|TRBJ1-2|.|.
CASSSRVVGGYTF
TGTGCCAGCAGTTCCAGGGTGGTGGGGGGCTACACCTTC
>TRBV5-1|TRBJ2-7|TRBD1|.
CASSLGHPGQGSFLYEQYF
TGCGCCAGCAGCTTGGGGCATCCGGGACAGGGCTCGTTTTTGTACGAGCAGTACTTC
>TRBV19|TRBJ1-1|.|.
CASTGGSMNTEAFF
TGTGCCAGTACCGGGGGGAGTATGAACACTGAAGCTTTCTTT
>TRBV3-1/TRBV3-2|TRBJ2-5|TRBD2|.
CASSRSGVATQYF
TGTGCCAGCAGCCGGAGCGGGGTGGCGACCCAGTACTTC
>TRBV9|TRBJ1-1|TRBD1|medium-sized
CASSGQGDQRRAFF
TGTGCCAGCAGCGGACAGGGAGATCAGCGGAGGGCTTTCTTT
>TRBV6-6|TRBJ1-6|.|.
CASSYAGEGSPLHF
TGTGCCAGCAGTTACGCAGGGGAGGGTTCACCCCTCCACTTT
>TRBV28|TRBJ1-2|.|.
CASSSLPGEGGYTF
TGTGCCAGCAGTTCCTTACCAGGGGAGGGTGGCTACACCTTC
>TRBV5-1|TRBJ2-3|TRBD2|.
CASSLSTSGGVTDTQYF
TGCGCCAGCAGCTTATCGACTAGCGGGGGCGTCACAGATACGCAGTATTTT
>TRBV28|TRBJ1-2|.|.
CASTEGRANYGYTF
TGTGCCAGCACCGAGGGGCGGGCCAACTATGGCTACACCTTC
>TRBV28|TRBJ2-1|TRBD1|once
CASTSPVGTGFEQFF
TGTGCCAGCACCTCACCAGTCGGGACAGGGTTTGAGCAGTTCTTC
>TRBV28|TRBJ1-4|TRBD1|.
CASSKQGAREKLFF
TGTGCCAGCAGTAAACAGGGGGCTCGTGAAAAACTGTTTTTT
>TRBV30|TRBJ2-2|.|.
CAGVGVRTGELFF
TGTGCCGGCGTCGGGGTTCGCACCGGGGAGCTGTTTTTT
>TRBV2|TRBJ2-5|TRBD1|.
CASSPDRGGQETQYF
TGTGCCAGCAGCCCGGACAGGGGGGGGCAAGAGACCCAGTACTTC
>TRBV14|TRBJ1-1|.|.
CASSLTGRTEAFF
TGTGCCAGCAGTCTTACAGGGAGAACTGAAGCTTTCTTT
>TRBV30|TRBJ1-2|TRBD1|.
CAWSVGRGLGYTF
TGTGCCTGGAGTGTAGGCAGGGGGCTTGGCTACACCTTC
>TRBV6-6|TRBJ2-7|.|.
CASRPFRMAGLGEQYF
TGTGCCAGCCGACCCTTTAGGATGGCAGGGCTGGGGGAGCAGTACTTC
>TRBV18|TRBJ2-2|.|.
CASSPPLLRGSTGELFF
TGTGCCAGCTCACCACCGCTCCTACGAGGGTCCACCGGGGAGCTGTTTTTT
>TRBV4-3|TRBJ1-2|TRBD1|.
CASSQEITTGGGYTF
TGCGCCAGCAGCCAAGAAATTACGACAGGGGGTGGCTACACCTTC
>TRBV11-2|TRBJ2-3|TRBD1|.
CASSLGTGTGRDTQYF
TGTGCCAGCAGCTTAGGAACCGGGACAGGAAGAGATACGCAGTATTTT
>TRBV28|TRBJ1-1|.|.
CASISLPDRPNTEAFF
TGTGCCAGCATTTCCTTGCCAGACAGACCGAACACTGAAGCTTTCTTT
>TRBV27|TRBJ1-2|.|few
CASRLLSVGPAYGYTF
TGTGCCAGCAGATTACTTTCGGTAGGACCCGCCTATGGCTACACCTTC
>TRBV19|TRBJ2-1|TRBD1|.
CASSGGQGAYNEQFF
TGTGCCAGTAGTGGGGGACAGGGGGCTTACAATGAGCAGTTCTTC
>TRBV28|TRBJ1-1|.|.
CASSFRPVGMNTEAFF
TGTGCCAGCAGTTTTCGCCCGGTGGGAATGAACACTGAAGCTTTCTTT
>TRBV28|TRBJ1-4|.|once
CASSLGSGRGIF
TGTGCCAGCAGTTTAGGGTCGGGACGAGGAATTTTT
>TRBV6-1|TRBJ1-2|.|.
CASSETGSAAYGYTF
TGTGCCAGCAGTGAAACTGGATCAGCAGCCTATGGCTACACCTTC
>TRBV5-4|TRBJ2-5|TRBD1|.
CASSLDRQETQYF
TGTGCCAGCAGCCTGGACAGGCAAGAGACCCAGTACTTC
>TRBV14|TRBJ2-7|TRBD1|once
CASSLQGAYEQYF
TGTGCCAGCAGCCTCCAGGGGGCCTACGAGCAGTACTTC
>TRBV28|TRBJ2-1|.|once
CASSRLGGEQFF
TGTGCCAGCAGCCGACTAGGGGGTGAGCAGTTCTTC
>TRBV7-9|TRBJ2-5|TRBD1|.
CASSSGTGGQTQYF
TGTGCCAGCAGCTCCGGGACAGGGGGCCAGACCCAGTACTTC
>TRBV7-9|TRBJ2-5|.|.
CASGAGTGQETQYF
TGTGCCAGCGGGGCGGGGACGGGACAAGAGACCCAGTACTTC
>TRBV5-1|TRBJ2-2|.|.
CASSLITGSSGELFF
TGCGCCAGCAGCCTAATCACGGGGAGCTCCGGGGAGCTGTTTTTT
>TRBV9|TRBJ2-5|.|once
CASSPQWTNQETQYF
TGTGCCAGCAGCCCCCAATGGACTAACCAAGAGACCCAGTACTTC
>TRBV28|TRBJ1-5|.|.
CASSFMLYDSPNQPQHF
TGTGCCAGCAGTTTTATGTTGTATGACAGTCCAAATCAGCCCCAGCATTTT
>TRBV7-2|TRBJ1-4|TRBD1|.
CASGQGPTNEKLFF
TGTGCCAGCGGACAGGGCCCCACTAATGAAAAACTGTTTTTT
>TRBV7-3|TRBJ2-1|.|.
CASSSGYGEQFF
TGTGCCAGCAGCTCAGGGTACGGAGAGCAGTTCTTC
>TRBV6-1|TRBJ2-2|.|.
CASSEPLGVVAGELFF
TGTGCCAGCAGTGAACCCTTAGGGGTAGTTGCCGGGGAGCTGTTTTTT
>TRBV19|TRBJ1-5|.|.
CASSSGLHSNQPQHF
TGTGCCAGTAGTTCGGGCCTCCATAGCAATCAGCCCCAGCATTTT
>TRBV29-1|TRBJ2-7|TRBD1|.
CSVALGYGRGHDYEQYF
TGCAGCGTTGCGTTGGGGTACGGCAGGGGGCACGACTACGAGCAGTACTTC
>TRBV3-1/TRBV3-2|TRBJ1-2|.|.
CASRDSNYGYTF
TGTGCCAGCAGGGACAGCAACTATGGCTACACCTTC
>TRBV28|TRBJ2-2|.|.
CASNPDSLGNTGELFF
TGTGCCAGCAATCCTGACAGTCTGGGGAACACCGGGGAGCTGTTTTTT